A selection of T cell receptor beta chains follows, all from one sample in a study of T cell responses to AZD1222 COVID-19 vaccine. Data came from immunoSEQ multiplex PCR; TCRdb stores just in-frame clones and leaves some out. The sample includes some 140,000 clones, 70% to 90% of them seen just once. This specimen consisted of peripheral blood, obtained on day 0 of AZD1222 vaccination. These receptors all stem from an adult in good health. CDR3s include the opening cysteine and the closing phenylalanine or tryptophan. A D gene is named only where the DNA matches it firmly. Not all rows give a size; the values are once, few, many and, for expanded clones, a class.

CDR3: CASRPAVGTNYGYTF
DNA: TGTGCCAGCAGACCCGCGGTCGGCACCAACTATGGCTACACCTTC
D: NA
J: TRBJ1-2
V: TRBV5-8
length: 15
size: NA

CDR3: CASSFLKDRGGYTF
DNA: TGTGCCAGCAGCTTTTTAAAGGACAGGGGTGGCTACACCTTC
D: TRBD1
J: TRBJ1-2
V: TRBV7-8
length: 14
size: NA

CDR3: CTTNPGQGVNTEAFF
DNA: TGTACCACCAACCCCGGACAGGGAGTGAACACTGAAGCTTTCTTT
D: TRBD1
J: TRBJ1-1
V: TRBV15
length: 15
size: NA

CDR3: CASSTSGRNYNEQFF
DNA: TGCGCCAGCAGCACAAGCGGGAGAAATTACAATGAGCAGTTCTTC
D: TRBD2
J: TRBJ2-1
V: TRBV4-3
length: 15
size: NA

CDR3: CASTHPGLGPGELFF
DNA: TGTGCCAGCACCCACCCGGGGCTCGGACCCGGGGAGCTGTTTTTT
D: NA
J: TRBJ2-2
V: TRBV28
length: 15
size: NA

CDR3: CAISRGSRDEQFF
DNA: TGTGCCATCAGTCGAGGGAGTCGGGATGAGCAGTTCTTC
D: NA
J: TRBJ2-1
V: TRBV10-3
length: 13
size: NA

CDR3: CASRMGQLDSPLHF
DNA: TGTGCCAGCAGAATGGGACAGTTGGATTCACCCCTCCACTTT
D: TRBD1
J: TRBJ1-6
V: TRBV6-4
length: 14
size: NA

CDR3: CASSHRLAGGPINTQYF
DNA: TGTGCCAGCAGCCATCGACTAGCGGGAGGGCCTATAAATACGCAGTATTTT
D: TRBD2
J: TRBJ2-3
V: TRBV3-1/TRBV3-2
length: 17
size: NA

CDR3: CASTLTGASSNQPQHF
DNA: TGTGCCAGCACTCTGACAGGGGCTTCTAGCAATCAGCCCCAGCATTTT
D: TRBD1
J: TRBJ1-5
V: TRBV2
length: 16
size: NA

CDR3: CASSSPGRHSYEQYF
DNA: TGTGCCAGCAGCTCCCCGGGACGGCACTCCTACGAGCAGTACTTC
D: NA
J: TRBJ2-7
V: TRBV11-2
length: 15
size: NA

CDR3: CASSLGYYGYTF
DNA: TGTGCCAGCAGTTTAGGGTACTATGGCTACACCTTC
D: NA
J: TRBJ1-2
V: TRBV12-3/TRBV12-4
length: 12
size: few

CDR3: CASSGLAGGNSYEQYF
DNA: TGTGCCAGCAGCGGGCTAGCGGGAGGGAACTCCTACGAGCAGTACTTC
D: TRBD2
J: TRBJ2-7
V: TRBV14
length: 16
size: NA

CDR3: CSGGGTNYGYTF
DNA: TGCAGCGGGGGGGGAACTAACTATGGCTACACCTTC
D: NA
J: TRBJ1-2
V: TRBV29-1
length: 12
size: NA

CDR3: CASSQDFPGSDTQYF
DNA: TGTGCCAGCAGCCAAGACTTCCCGGGGTCAGATACGCAGTATTTT
D: NA
J: TRBJ2-3
V: TRBV3-1/TRBV3-2
length: 15
size: NA

CDR3: CASSPRQARSYGYTF
DNA: TGTGCCAGCAGCCCTAGACAAGCGAGGAGCTATGGCTACACCTTC
D: NA
J: TRBJ1-2
V: TRBV5-6
length: 15
size: NA

CDR3: CASSIVTRADTEAFF
DNA: TGTGCCAGTAGTATAGTTACCCGAGCGGACACTGAAGCTTTCTTT
D: NA
J: TRBJ1-1
V: TRBV19
length: 15
size: NA

CDR3: CASSLMGGRDEKLFF
DNA: TGTGCCAGCAGCTTAATGGGTGGAAGGGATGAAAAACTGTTTTTT
D: NA
J: TRBJ1-4
V: TRBV7-2
length: 15
size: once

CDR3: CASSPPSDTQYF
DNA: TGTGCCAGCAGCCCCCCATCAGATACGCAGTATTTT
D: NA
J: TRBJ2-3
V: TRBV9
length: 12
size: NA

CDR3: CSAREETQYF
DNA: TGCAGCGCCCGAGAAGAGACCCAGTACTTC
D: NA
J: TRBJ2-5
V: TRBV29-1
length: 10
size: once

CDR3: CASSLAGSGNTIYF
DNA: TGTGCCAGCAGCTTAGCGGGGTCTGGAAACACCATATATTTT
D: NA
J: TRBJ1-3
V: TRBV7-9
length: 14
size: few

CDR3: CASRQGTGEGYTEAFF
DNA: TGTGCCAGCAGGCAGGGGACAGGGGAGGGGTACACTGAAGCTTTCTTT
D: TRBD1
J: TRBJ1-1
V: TRBV6-4
length: 16
size: once

CDR3: CASSIGGTQTGGTEAFF
DNA: TGTGCCAGTAGTATAGGAGGCACCCAAACAGGAGGCACTGAAGCTTTCTTT
D: NA
J: TRBJ1-1
V: TRBV19
length: 17
size: NA

CDR3: CASSQDWGKNYEQYF
DNA: TGCGCCAGCAGCCAAGATTGGGGAAAGAACTACGAGCAGTACTTC
D: NA
J: TRBJ2-7
V: TRBV4-3
length: 15
size: NA

CDR3: CASSLRLAGHTGELFF
DNA: TGTGCCAGCAGCTTGAGACTAGCGGGACACACCGGGGAGCTGTTTTTT
D: TRBD2
J: TRBJ2-2
V: TRBV3-1/TRBV3-2
length: 16
size: few

CDR3: CASSLGDRPRDTEAFF
DNA: TGTGCCAGCAGCTTAGGGGACAGGCCGAGGGACACTGAAGCTTTCTTT
D: TRBD1
J: TRBJ1-1
V: TRBV7-2
length: 16
size: NA

CDR3: CASRQGRFDGYTF
DNA: TGTGCCAGCAGGCAAGGGAGGTTTGATGGCTACACCTTC
D: NA
J: TRBJ1-2
V: TRBV3-1/TRBV3-2
length: 13
size: NA

CDR3: CASSLRAGRSGNTIYF
DNA: TGTGCCAGCAGTTTAAGGGCGGGAAGATCGGGAAACACCATATATTTT
D: NA
J: TRBJ1-3
V: TRBV27
length: 16
size: NA

CDR3: CASSLLPQGSGELFF
DNA: TGTGCCAGCAGCTTATTGCCGCAGGGTTCCGGGGAGCTGTTTTTT
D: NA
J: TRBJ2-2
V: TRBV7-8
length: 15
size: NA

CDR3: CASSLQGRTEAFF
DNA: TGTGCCAGCAGTTTACAGGGGCGCACTGAAGCTTTCTTT
D: TRBD1
J: TRBJ1-1
V: TRBV6-2/TRBV6-3
length: 13
size: NA

CDR3: CASSLYPNTEAFF
DNA: TGTGCCAGCAGCTTGTACCCGAACACTGAAGCTTTCTTT
D: NA
J: TRBJ1-1
V: TRBV5-8
length: 13
size: NA

CDR3: CASSAKVAGLNEQFF
DNA: TGTGCCAGCAGCGCGAAAGTAGCGGGATTGAATGAGCAGTTCTTC
D: TRBD2
J: TRBJ2-1
V: TRBV9
length: 15
size: NA

CDR3: CASSPVDRDNSPLHF
DNA: TGTGCCAGCAGTCCCGTGGACAGGGATAATTCACCCCTCCACTTT
D: TRBD1
J: TRBJ1-6
V: TRBV28
length: 15
size: NA

CDR3: CATSDTKQGPYYGYTF
DNA: TGTGCCACCAGTGACACCAAACAGGGGCCCTACTATGGCTACACCTTC
D: TRBD1
J: TRBJ1-2
V: TRBV24-1
length: 16
size: few

CDR3: CASSPGPGGYTF
DNA: TGTGCCAGCAGCCCGGGACCGGGAGGCTACACCTTC
D: NA
J: TRBJ1-2
V: TRBV7-9
length: 12
size: NA

CDR3: CASSLSGSGRGYTF
DNA: TGTGCCAGCAGCCTCAGTGGTTCAGGGCGCGGCTACACCTTC
D: NA
J: TRBJ1-2
V: TRBV13
length: 14
size: NA